Sequencing of this T cell receptor beta chain was carried out in a study of T cell responses to AZD1222 COVID-19 vaccine. In the study overall: It was second doses at about 4 or about 12 weeks that were pooled. Study-wide points: White British people made up most donors, females outnumbered males, and clonal diversity was possibly underestimated. Targeting of unmutated variant regions was reportedly seen in nearly half of spike-specific TCRs. Only after the peak T cell response were repertoires sampled.

This clone was detected once. Its antigen is not identified. The junction had 3 bases not matched to a gene; V was cut back by 10 bases and J by 7 bases. CDR1 is LNHDA and CDR2 is SQIVND in the germline V gene (reference sequence). The CDR3 runs 13 residues. Libraries were prepared by immunoSEQ multiplex PCR; TCRdb keeps only in-frame clonotypes and omits some of them. The data show some 130,000 clones, with more than 85% seen just once and 5.1% held by the top ten. This specimen was peripheral blood, taken on day 0 of AZD1222 vaccination. This sequence was found in an adult in good health. This sequence joins TRBV19 and TRBJ2-1; 14 nucleotides line up with TRBD2. This chain's CDR3 is CATGLAGENEQFF. CDR3 bases: TGTGCCACGGGACTAGCGGGAGAAAATGAGCAGTTCTTC.